This is a list of T cell receptor beta chains from one sample in a study of control samples from healthy donors and cancer patients. The repertoire was sequenced with immunoSEQ multiplex PCR; TCRdb's copy has only in-frame clones and lacks some. Seen here are about 84,000 clones, approximately 82% observed once, and the top ten hold under 14%. Input material: PBMCs. These TCRs come from a man aged 55 to 70 with head and neck cancer. The CDR3 runs from the conserved cysteine through the conserved F or W. The D gene is left open where the match is weak. Expanded clones are given a class, and other clones once, few, many or no size at all.

NA NA TRBJ2-2 TRBV29-1 CSVRKTVLNTGELFF TGCAGCGTCAGGAAGACAGTGCTTAACACCGGGGAGCTGTTTTTT
few TRBD2 TRBJ2-1 TRBV6-6 CASSYQWREGRPEQFF TGTGCCAGCAGTTATCAGTGGCGGGAGGGCCGTCCCGAGCAGTTCTTC
NA NA TRBJ1-2 TRBV5-8 CASSLGGALGYGYTF TGTGCCAGCAGCCTGGGAGGGGCTCTGGGATATGGCTACACCTTC
NA NA TRBJ2-3 TRBV4-2 CATASVPGDTQYF TGTGCCACTGCTAGCGTCCCGGGGGATACGCAGTATTTT
NA NA TRBJ1-1 TRBV2 CATRTANTEAFF TGTGCCACTCGAACAGCCAACACTGAAGCTTTCTTT
NA TRBD1 TRBJ1-5 TRBV18 CASRGGQDQSQHF TGTGCCAGCCGCGGGGGACAGGATCAGTCCCAGCATTTT
NA NA TRBJ2-7 TRBV18 CASSPNYEQYF TGTGCCAGCTCACCTAACTACGAGCAGTACTTC
NA NA TRBJ2-4 TRBV5-1 CASSLANPIAKNIQYF TGCGCCAGCAGCTTGGCGAACCCGATAGCCAAAAACATTCAGTACTTC
NA NA TRBJ2-7 TRBV15 CATSRDWSYEQYF TGTGCCACCAGCAGAGATTGGAGCTACGAGCAGTACTTC
NA NA TRBJ2-3 TRBV6-9 CASSYSSNPDTQYF TGTGCCAGCAGTTATTCGTCCAATCCAGATACGCAGTATTTT
NA TRBD2 TRBJ2-1 TRBV3-1/TRBV3-2 CASSPTLAGGLYNEQFF TGTGCCAGCAGCCCGACCCTAGCGGGAGGCCTTTACAATGAGCAGTTCTTC
NA TRBD1 TRBJ1-6 TRBV27 CASSWGTAYNSPLHF TGTGCCAGCAGTTGGGGGACAGCCTATAATTCACCCCTCCACTTT
NA NA TRBJ2-7 TRBV27 CASSLGSFYEQYF TGTGCCAGCAGTTTAGGGTCTTTCTACGAGCAGTACTTC
NA NA TRBJ2-5 TRBV24-1 CATSDFRGKETQYF TGTGCCACCAGTGATTTCCGGGGGAAAGAGACCCAGTACTTC
NA TRBD1 TRBJ1-5 TRBV27 CASSKSRGYGSNQPQHF TGTGCCAGCAGTAAAAGCAGGGGGTACGGCAGCAATCAGCCCCAGCATTTT
NA NA TRBJ1-4 TRBV23-1 CASSQSKRFPNEKLFF TGCGCCAGCAGTCAATCAAAGCGTTTTCCTAATGAAAAACTGTTTTTT
NA NA TRBJ1-1 TRBV7-9 CASTQWVTEAFF TGTGCCAGCACCCAGTGGGTAACTGAAGCTTTCTTT
NA NA TRBJ1-2 TRBV5-1 CASSLGERGGYTF TGCGCCAGCAGCCTGGGGGAGAGGGGTGGCTACACCTTC
few NA TRBJ2-3 TRBV19 CASSMQGQAQYF TGTGCCAGTAGTATGCAGGGTCAGGCGCAGTATTTT
NA NA TRBJ1-6 TRBV6-5 CASSHDRRPLHF TGTGCCAGCAGTCATGACAGGCGACCCCTCCACTTT
NA NA TRBJ2-7 TRBV5-6 CASSGQTYEQYF TGTGCCAGCAGCGGGCAGACCTACGAGCAGTACTTC
NA NA TRBJ1-5 TRBV6-5 CASRGGNSNQPQHF TGTGCCAGCAGGGGGGGTAATAGCAATCAGCCCCAGCATTTT
NA NA TRBJ2-2 TRBV3-1/TRBV3-2 CASSRTISGELFF TGTGCCAGCAGCCGGACAATCTCCGGGGAGCTGTTTTTT
NA TRBD2 TRBJ2-3 TRBV7-9 CASSFSGLGLAYDTQYF TGTGCCAGCAGCTTTTCAGGTCTGGGACTAGCTTATGATACGCAGTATTTT
NA TRBD1 TRBJ2-1 TRBV19 CASSPPRQGSTYNEQFF TGTGCCAGTAGTCCCCCCCGACAGGGGTCTACCTACAATGAGCAGTTCTTC
NA NA TRBJ2-1 TRBV6-6 CASSVVVEQFF TGTGCCAGCAGTGTAGTTGTTGAGCAGTTCTTC
NA NA TRBJ1-5 TRBV7-8 CASSASYAGDQPQHF TGTGCCAGCAGCGCATCGTATGCGGGGGATCAGCCCCAGCATTTT
NA NA TRBJ2-7 TRBV20-1 CSAGHNEQYF TGCAGTGCTGGACATAACGAGCAGTACTTC
NA TRBD2 TRBJ2-5 TRBV15 CATSRVRTSGSQETQYF TGTGCCACCAGCAGAGTCCGGACTAGCGGGAGTCAAGAGACCCAGTACTTC
few NA TRBJ1-5 TRBV5-6 CASSLGKWGNQPQHF TGTGCCAGCAGCTTAGGAAAATGGGGCAATCAGCCCCAGCATTTT
NA TRBD1 TRBJ1-1 TRBV19 CASRGQLNLNEAFF TGTGCCAGTAGGGGACAGCTAAATCTTAATGAAGCTTTCTTT
NA TRBD2 TRBJ2-7 TRBV28 CASSLLRTGGLAGPNRYEQYF TGTGCCAGCAGTTTACTTAGGACAGGGGGACTAGCGGGCCCTAATCGCTACGAGCAGTACTTC
NA NA TRBJ1-5 TRBV4-1 CASSQDSVSKNQPQHF TGCGCCAGCAGCCAAGACAGTGTGTCGAAAAATCAGCCCCAGCATTTT
NA NA TRBJ2-1 TRBV29-1 CSVAPRGAYNEQFF TGCAGCGTCGCCCCCAGGGGGGCCTACAATGAGCAGTTCTTC
NA TRBD1 TRBJ1-3 TRBV2 CASRADRGNVGTIYF TGTGCCAGCAGGGCGGACAGGGGAAATGTGGGCACCATATATTTT
few TRBD1 TRBJ1-5 TRBV6-1 CASSEKETGYSNQPQHF TGTGCCAGCAGTGAAAAGGAGACAGGGTATAGCAATCAGCCCCAGCATTTT
NA TRBD1 TRBJ2-1 TRBV10-3 CAISPGTGLGNEQFF TGTGCCATCAGCCCCGGGACAGGGCTAGGGAATGAGCAGTTCTTC
NA NA TRBJ2-7 TRBV11-2 CASSSTGGGGYEQYF TGTGCCAGCAGCTCCACAGGGGGAGGGGGGTACGAGCAGTACTTC
NA TRBD1 TRBJ1-5 TRBV28 CASRGGQGFYSNQPQHF TGTGCCAGCAGAGGGGGACAGGGGTTTTATAGCAATCAGCCCCAGCATTTT
NA TRBD2 TRBJ2-1 TRBV11-3 CASSRRAGAREQFF TGTGCCAGCAGCAGGCGGGCGGGAGCCAGAGAGCAGTTCTTC
NA NA TRBJ2-3 TRBV7-6 CASSLQGSTTTDTQYF TGTGCCAGCAGCTTACAGGGGTCCACAACCACAGATACGCAGTATTTT
NA NA TRBJ2-2 TRBV18 CASSPPNTGELFF TGTGCCAGCTCACCACCGAACACCGGGGAGCTGTTTTTT